Below, one T cell receptor (beta chain) is given with its context. This CDR3 is built from 17 residues. V was clipped by 5 bases and J by 2 bases, with 25 bases between them. Germline V gene sequence: CDR1 GTSNPN, CDR2 SVGIG (reference sequence). The table came from immunoSEQ multiplex PCR; TCRdb's copy has only in-frame clones and leaves some out. Counted here are 35,000 to 55,000 clones, 88% occurring once; the ten biggest clones make up 5.5% to 6%. These data come from a study of T cell changes during pregnancy in multiple sclerosis. The rearrangement uses TRBV30 and TRBJ2-7, with a possible D match to TRBD2 (5 bases). This receptor was taken from a female donor in good health, enrolled as a control in a pregnancy study. Sequences were derived from CD8+ T cells from peripheral blood mononuclear cells, sampled after pregnancy. The CDR3 spells CAWVPPPGINATYEQYF. The CDR3 DNA is TGTGCCTGGGTCCCACCTCCCGGGATAAACGCAACCTACGAGCAGTACTTC.